This TCR beta chain appears in the sequencing data of a study of cytomegalovirus exposure and HLA in healthy donors. Clones were read by immunoSEQ multiplex PCR, and TCRdb kept only the in-frame ones, dropping some. The table lists about 110,000 clones, about 85% of them singletons, with over 2.5% in the top ten. Trimming cost V 4 bases and J 5 bases; bases outside gene matches: 6. The CDR3 is made up of 13 amino acids. Germline V CDR1 and CDR2: SGHRS, YFSETQ. The sample consisted of PBMCs. This clonotype was obtained from a woman aged 18-30 years in good health and CMV-seronegative. The chain couples TRBV5-1 to TRBJ2-7; 7 bases are shared with TRBD1. The CDR3 loop reads CASSPDRDHEQYF. The CDR3 DNA reads TGCGCCAGCAGCCCTGACAGGGACCACGAGCAGTACTTC.